This TCR beta chain was sequenced for a study of neoadjuvant nivolumab and ipilimumab in lung cancer. Whole-study results and caveats: Compared with tumor-adjacent uninvolved lung, resected tumors showed greater richness and clonality. TCR receptors were sequenced in few samples.

Clones were sequenced by immunoSEQ multiplex PCR, and TCRdb holds only the in-frame ones, with some missing. The sample carries 30,000 or so clones, 90% recorded once. Only one count was recorded for this clone. What it binds is not known. The sequence was obtained from an adult with non-small cell lung cancer. The sample in question was peripheral blood, obtained after neoadjuvant nivolumab, alone or with ipilimumab, at or shortly before surgery.

CDR3 region: CASSYSYEQYF. The CDR3 DNA follows: TGTGCCAGCAGTTATTCCTACGAGCAGTACTTC. The V and J genes are TRBV2 and TRBJ2-7, with D unclear. Germline loops: CDR1 SNHLY, CDR2 FYNNEI. The V end lost 5 bases, the J end lost 1 base, and 3 bases lay between the germline ends. The CDR3 runs to 11 residues. Full variable domain (remainder filled in from reference TRBV2 and TRBJ2-7): EPEVTQTPSHQVTQMGQEVILRCVPISNHLYFYWYRQILGQKVEFLVSFYNNEISEKSEIFDDQFSVERPDGSNFTLKIRSTKLEDSAMYFCASSYSYEQYFGPGTRLTVT.